These 15 T cell receptor beta chains were all obtained from the same sample, sequenced in a study of CD8 T cells in Susac syndrome. A quantity of about 0.5 to 1 ug RNA underwent reverse transcription using random hexamers. TCRdb ran MiXCR on the immunoSEQ multiplex PCR reads and lists one entry per CDR3 protein. The sample yields under 200,000 distinct CDR3 sequences, roughly 95% seen once. Source material: CD4+ T cells from PBMCs. The receptor source for this set is a human donor in good health.

V is TRBV14 and J is TRBJ1-2; 7 nucleotides match TRBD1. Germline CDR1 is SGHDN and CDR2 is FVKESK. The V gene end was trimmed by 1 base and the J gene end by 4 bases; junction bases not matched to a gene: 3. CDR3 length: 14 amino acids. CDR3 protein: CASSQVDRVYGYTF. As DNA, the CDR3 is TGTGCCAGCAGCCAAGTTGACAGGGTCTATGGCTACACCTTC.

The chain recombines TRBV29-1 with TRBJ2-1, with 7 bases identical to TRBD2. The CDR3 has 14 amino acids. Trimming cost V 4 bases and J 10 bases; bases outside gene matches: 13. CDR1 is SQVTM and CDR2 is ANQGSEA in the germline V gene. CDR3 in DNA: TGCAGCGTTGGAATAAGCGGGGTGGGAGGGGAGCAGTTCTTC. Amino acid sequence: CSVGISGVGGEQFF.

This sequence joins TRBV3-1 and TRBJ2-5, with TRBD1 matching 8 bases. Germline loops: CDR1 LGHDT, CDR2 YNNKEL (reference sequence). Germline trimming cut 2 bases from V and 2 bases from J; bases unmatched to any gene: 1. This CDR3 has 14 amino acids. For the CDR3, the DNA is TGTGCCAGCAGCCAAAACAGGGGGCAAGAGACCCAGTACTTC. It encodes CASSQNRGQETQYF.

The chain uses TRBV18 and TRBJ2-1; 7 bases agree with TRBD1. Germline CDR1 is KGHSH and CDR2 is LQKENI. The V segment lost 3 bases and the J segment 5 bases; nucleotides outside the gene matches: 19. The CDR3 contains 19 residues. CDR3 loop: CASSPIGPGQIDPNNEQFF. As DNA, the CDR3 is TGTGCCAGCTCACCGATAGGGCCGGGACAGATTGACCCAAACAATGAGCAGTTCTTC.

In the case of this clonotype: The junction does not match germline at one end; this may be a read error. The chain links TRBV15 to TRBJ2-5; 7 bases line up with TRBD1. The CDR3 runs 15 residues. Germline V CDR1 and CDR2: LNHNV, YYDKDF (reference sequence). In DNA, the CDR3 is TGTGCCACCAGCAGGTTGGACAGGACCCAAGAGGCCCAGTACTTC. Translating gives CATSRLDRTQEAQYF.

The rearrangement links TRBV28 to TRBJ1-5; perhaps TRBD1 as D (6 bases). The CDR3 extends over 16 amino acids. Germline CDR1 is MDHEN and CDR2 is SYDVKM. The V end lost 5 bases, the J end lost 3 bases, and 17 bases lay between the germline ends. CDR3: CASSHPPGGANQPQHF. Written as DNA, the CDR3 is TGTGCCAGCAGTCACCCCCCGGGGGGGGCCAATCAGCCCCAGCATTTT.

This clonotype was counted a few times. The gene calls are TRBV20-1 and TRBJ2-3; TRBD1 might be the D (5 bases). Trimming removed 3 bases from V and 4 bases from J, with 8 bases in between. CDR1 and CDR2 (germline): DFQATT, SNEGSKA (reference sequence). The CDR3 runs 12 residues. Here the CDR3 DNA reads TGCAGTGCTAGGGACACCCCAGATACGCAGTATTTT. This gives the protein CSARDTPDTQYF.

This chain links TRBV20-1 with TRBJ2-7; 7 positions match TRBD2. This CDR3 region has 13 residues. Trimming cost V 6 bases and J 5 bases; bases outside gene matches: 10. Germline V CDR1 and CDR2: DFQATT, SNEGSKA (reference sequence). The CDR3 here is CSAPYGGNDEQYF. Here the CDR3 DNA reads TGCAGTGCCCCGTACGGGGGGAATGACGAGCAGTACTTC.

The J gene is TRBJ1-4, the V gene TRBV3-1; D is ambiguous. With 4 bases removed from V and 0 bases from J, the gap between germline ends came to 9 bases. Germline V gene data show CDR1 as LGHDT and CDR2 as YNNKEL (reference sequence). The CDR3 spans 15 residues. The CDR3 sequence: CASSRRRTTNEKLFF. The CDR3 region has the DNA TGTGCCAGCAGCCGGCGGCGAACAACTAATGAAAAACTGTTTTTT.

This chain uses TRBV3-1 with TRBJ2-4, with D maybe TRBD2 (7 bases). The CDR3 totals 16 residues. In germline, CDR1 is LGHDT, CDR2 YNNKEL (reference sequence). Trimming took 4 bases from V and 8 from J, leaving 21 bases between them. CDR3 nucleotides: TGTGCCAGCAGCCCCGTTTGGCGGGGGCCGGGGGACATTCAGTACTTC. Translating it yields CASSPVWRGPGDIQYF.

On this clonotype itself: Relative to the germline gene, one junction end is altered; a read error may explain this. This chain joins TRBV7-2 and TRBJ2-3; 15 bases are a match to TRBD2. From germline, CDR1 is SGHTA and CDR2 FQGNSA. The CDR3 loop spans 17 amino acids. CDR3 DNA: TGCGCCAGCAGCTTGCGGACTAGCGGGGGGGCCCCAGATACGCAGTATTTT. Translation: CASSLRTSGGAPDTQYF.

The J gene is TRBJ1-5, the V gene TRBV9; 7 bases are a match to TRBD1. The CDR3 length is 14 residues. V gave up 2 bases and J gave up 5 bases; unmatched junction bases: 4. Germline V lookup: CDR1 SGDLS, CDR2 YYNGEE. In nucleotides, the CDR3 is TGTGCCAGCAGCGTGGCAGGGGGGGATCAGCCCCAGCATTTT. Amino acid sequence: CASSVAGGDQPQHF.

This chain joins TRBV18 and TRBJ2-7; D call uncertain. Between the trimmed V and J ends, which lost 3 bases and 0 bases, there was a span of 9 bases. CDR1 KGHSH and CDR2 LQKENI come from the germline V gene. The CDR3 runs to 14 residues. Here the CDR3 reads CASSPVKSSYEQYV. The DNA of the CDR3 is TGTGCCAGCTCACCCGTTAAGAGCTCCTACGAGCAGTACGTC.

This rearrangement joins TRBV30 to TRBJ2-1; 9 bases match TRBD1. This CDR3 region has 15 residues. J was trimmed by 2 bases and V by 2 bases; bases with no gene match: 4. Germline V CDR1 and CDR2: GTSNPN, SVGIG (reference sequence). CDR3 residues: CAWSKDRGPYNEQFF. DNA of the CDR3: TGTGCCTGGAGTAAGGACAGGGGACCCTACAATGAGCAGTTCTTC. Using reference TRBV30 and TRBJ2-1 for the parts outside the CDR3, the full variable domain is SQTIHQWPATLVQPVGSPLSLECTVEGTSNPNLYWYRQAAGRGLQLLFYSVGIGQISSEVPQNLSASRPQDRQFILSSKKLLLSDSGFYLCAWSKDRGPYNEQFFGPGTRLTVL.

The chain recombines TRBV18 with TRBJ2-3; TRBD2 agrees at 11 bases. CDR3 length: 15 residues. The ends lost 2 bases at V and 3 bases at J; junction bases unmatched: 1. Per germline, CDR1 KGHSH and CDR2 LQKENI. In DNA form, the CDR3 reads TGTGCCAGCTCACCAACTAGCGGGGGAACAGATACGCAGTATTTT. It yields the protein CASSPTSGGTDTQYF.